This T cell receptor (beta chain) derives from a study of metastatic and nonmetastatic thyroid tumors. At the level of the study: Repertoires from blood and tumor or nodule tissue of malignant and benign thyroid patients were compared.

Authors' processing steps: CDR3 differences across clinicopathological groups were used to build a distant-metastasis classifier for papillary thyroid cancer. TCRdb re-called the PCR reads through MiXCR. These V and J calls derive from TCRdb rather than the authors' analysis. The sample has 10,000 to 13,000 clones; approximately 30% are singletons. Nobody among the patients had been given any treatment before thyroid surgery. The CDR3 is 14 amino acids. Germline CDR1 is ENHRY and CDR2 is SYGVKD. A remark on this clone: Its antigen is still unknown. Relative to the germline gene, one junction end is altered; a read error may explain this.

General study findings and limits: Significantly higher TCR beta diversity was reportedly seen in malignant thyroid tumors than benign nodules, in blood and tumor.

J is TRBJ2-2 and V is TRBV10-3; TRBD2 agrees at 7 bases. The sequencing input was tumor tissue. This sequence was found in a male donor with papillary thyroid cancer or a benign thyroid nodule (not recorded which). Some clones in this sample may be carry-over from other donors' samples. CDR3 nucleotides: TGTGCCATCACTCCGGGACTAAGCACCGGGGAGCTTTTTTTT. Protein sequence: CAITPGLSTGELFF.